The source of this TCR beta chain is a study of T-cell reconstitution after alpha-beta-depleted transplantation in children. Whole-study findings and limits: Certain patients had high TCRbeta diversity at day 60, and it came from recipient T cells and thymic progenitors that survived. The study reportedly traced alpha-beta T cells about two months after transplant to several hundred expanded graft clones. Newly made T cells mostly supplied T-cell counts and diversity one year after transplant.

This clonotype was seen at least ten times. The antigen remains unidentified. Germline V lookup: CDR1 SQVTM, CDR2 ANQGSEA. The V end lost 6 bases, the J end lost 4 bases, and 12 bases lay between the germline ends. The CDR3 consists of 13 residues. The TCRbeta library was prepared with unique molecular identifiers. TCRdb recomputed calls from the PCR reads with MiXCR, one row per CDR3 protein. The sample has approximately 18,000 distinct CDR3 sequences; about 5.3% are singletons. The source material was PBMCs, sampled before TCRalphabeta/CD19-depleted stem cell transplant. The TCR comes from a boy between 10 and 17 years old with acute lymphoblastic leukemia, due to receive a stem cell transplant. The chain carries TRBV29-1 and TRBJ1-4; D unclear. CDR3 amino acids: CSVVLAVNEKLFF. DNA of the CDR3: TGCAGCGTGGTGCTGGCAGTTAATGAAAAACTGTTTTTT. The whole variable domain, filled in from reference TRBV29-1 and TRBJ1-4, reads SAVISQKPSRDICQRGTSLTIQCQVDSQVTMMFWYRQQPGQSLTLIATANQGSEATYESGFVIDKFPISRPNLTFSTLTVSNMSPEDSSIYLCSVVLAVNEKLFFGSGTQLSVL.